This paragraph covers one TCR beta chain sequence. The record originates from a study of T cells expressing NK-cell markers. Study at large: It was from sorted CD3+CD56+NKG2C+, CD3+CD56+NKG2C- and CD3+CD56-NKG2C+ T cells that TCR beta repertoires came.

One entry per CDR3 protein, without DNA, is what TCRdb gives after re-calling the 5' RACE reads. The sample features more than 400,000 distinct CDR3 sequences, with roughly 7.2% in its top ten. Input material: blood T cells: a sorted CD56 or NKG2C T cell subset, CD4+ or CD8+ T cells, or bulk PBMC T cells (not recorded which). The TCR was taken from a woman aged 18-69 years in good health.

This CDR3 is CASSQQGETQYF. V gene TRBV5-1 combines with J gene TRBJ2-5; checking the TCRdb D call of TRBD1 is not possible without DNA. The length of the CDR3 is 12 residues. CDR1 and CDR2 (germline): SGHRS, YFSETQ.